Listed below are T cell receptor beta chains from one sample, sequenced in a study of vaccination and CD4 T cells after COVID-19. Their antigens remain unidentified. TCRdb itself ran the PCR reads through MiXCR, one entry per CDR3 protein. The table has some 9,000 distinct CDR3 sequences, 56% seen once. Sequences were obtained from CD4+ T cells from blood, cultured in vitro. Receptor source: a human donor who had recovered from COVID-19. Each CDR3 is given with its conserved first and last residue. D genes are given only for firm matches.

d_call: NA
v_call: TRBV30
cdr3_aa: CAWKRSPGPNYGYTF

d_call: NA
v_call: TRBV6-1
cdr3_aa: CASSTINGVYEAFF

d_call: NA
v_call: TRBV21-1
cdr3_aa: CASGGTMGYTF

d_call: NA
v_call: TRBV5-1
cdr3_aa: CASSFTVSYEQYF

d_call: TRBD2
v_call: TRBV20-1
cdr3_aa: CSASKLAGGRTYEQYF

d_call: NA
v_call: TRBV3-1
cdr3_aa: CASSPRRGVVHEQFF

d_call: NA
v_call: TRBV24-1
cdr3_aa: CATSDGLNTEAFF

d_call: TRBD1
v_call: TRBV19
cdr3_aa: CASRTGQGDQPQHF

d_call: TRBD1
v_call: TRBV6-2/TRBV6-3
cdr3_aa: CASSYGHIDPTGEGYTF

d_call: TRBD2
v_call: TRBV11-3
cdr3_aa: CASSQTSGVSTDTQYF

d_call: NA
v_call: TRBV29-1
cdr3_aa: CSVMRAEKNTEAFF

d_call: NA
v_call: TRBV18
cdr3_aa: CASSPPQAGELFF

d_call: NA
v_call: TRBV27
cdr3_aa: CASRKTGPSDGYTF

d_call: NA
v_call: TRBV5-1
cdr3_aa: CASSLGQGRSPLHF

d_call: NA
v_call: TRBV2
cdr3_aa: CASSSLPRNEQFF

d_call: TRBD1
v_call: TRBV6-1
cdr3_aa: CASREQGARETQYF

d_call: TRBD1
v_call: TRBV7-9
cdr3_aa: CASSAGTGGGGYTF

d_call: NA
v_call: TRBV5-6
cdr3_aa: CASSPLGQRNTEAFF

d_call: TRBD2
v_call: TRBV20-1
cdr3_aa: CSAHNRGGSSNEQFF

d_call: NA
v_call: TRBV7-2
cdr3_aa: CASSTQGTQYF

d_call: NA
v_call: TRBV18
cdr3_aa: CASSPGLTSNQPQHF

d_call: TRBD2
v_call: TRBV10-1
cdr3_aa: CASSGAAGGPGPQYF

d_call: TRBD1
v_call: TRBV20-1
cdr3_aa: CSARDRGNTGELFF

d_call: NA
v_call: TRBV28
cdr3_aa: CASSSGQYNEQFF

d_call: TRBD1
v_call: TRBV20-1
cdr3_aa: CSARTQGAFSNQPQHF

d_call: NA
v_call: TRBV10-3
cdr3_aa: CAISQVANTEAFF

d_call: NA
v_call: TRBV27
cdr3_aa: CASRGVRADRRNSPLHF

d_call: NA
v_call: TRBV15
cdr3_aa: CATSRPGATYEQYF

d_call: NA
v_call: TRBV5-4
cdr3_aa: CASRKPGYTDTQYF

d_call: NA
v_call: TRBV6-2/TRBV6-3
cdr3_aa: CASSNPETGTGELFF

d_call: NA
v_call: TRBV11-2
cdr3_aa: CASSLDRTGELFF

d_call: NA
v_call: TRBV19
cdr3_aa: CASKPFSGNTIYF

d_call: NA
v_call: TRBV10-1
cdr3_aa: CASSAGQSQPQHF

d_call: NA
v_call: TRBV20-1
cdr3_aa: CSARDPTASLGDQYEQYF

d_call: NA
v_call: TRBV19
cdr3_aa: CASSSGTTTRIPKAFF

d_call: NA
v_call: TRBV20-1
cdr3_aa: CSARGTGRGSNQPQHF

d_call: NA
v_call: TRBV25-1
cdr3_aa: CASRLMGVYGYTF

d_call: TRBD2
v_call: TRBV20-1
cdr3_aa: CSASYRTRGYEQYF

d_call: TRBD1
v_call: TRBV19
cdr3_aa: CASTMDRDQPQHF

d_call: NA
v_call: TRBV27
cdr3_aa: CASSLSTIKPGQGPSNQPQHF